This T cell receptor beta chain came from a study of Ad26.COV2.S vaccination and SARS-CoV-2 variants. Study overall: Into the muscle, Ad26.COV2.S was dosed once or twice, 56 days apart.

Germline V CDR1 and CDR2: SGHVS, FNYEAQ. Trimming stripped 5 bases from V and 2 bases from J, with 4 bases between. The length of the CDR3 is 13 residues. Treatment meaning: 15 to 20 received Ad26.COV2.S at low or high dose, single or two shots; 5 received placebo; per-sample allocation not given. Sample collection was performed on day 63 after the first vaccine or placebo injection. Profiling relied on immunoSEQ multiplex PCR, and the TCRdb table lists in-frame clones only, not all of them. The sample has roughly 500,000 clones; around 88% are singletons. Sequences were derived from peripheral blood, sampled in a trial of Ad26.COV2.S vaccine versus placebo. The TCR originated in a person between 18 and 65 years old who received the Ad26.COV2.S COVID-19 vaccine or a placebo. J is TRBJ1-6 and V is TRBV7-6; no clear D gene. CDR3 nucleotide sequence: TGTGCCAGCAGCGCAACCTATAATTCACCCCTCCACTTT. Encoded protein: CASSATYNSPLHF.